This T cell receptor beta chain was recorded in a study of T cell responses to AZD1222 COVID-19 vaccine (dated by TCRdb to the early 2020s). About the investigation overall: AZD1222 recipients given second doses at about 4 weeks or at about 12 weeks were pooled, since spike-specific TCR depth and breadth were not found to differ between the two schedules. A total of about 250 trial participants underwent TCR sequencing, of whom 207 had received two doses of AZD1222 and approximately 26 had received two doses of the MenACWY control vaccine. Trial participants were enrolled into age subgroups of 18-55, 56-69 and 70-plus years, which contained 148, 28 and 57 TCR-sequenced participants, respectively.

The time point tag for this specimen amounts to: baseline before first vaccination. Vaccinee samples came from UK trials COV001 and COV002, including a single-blind randomized controlled phase 2/3 trial of AZD1222 (ChAdOx1 nCoV-19) in healthy adults. For TCRbeta chain sequencing, PBMC samples from trial participants were taken at day 0 and at day 28 after the second dose. General study outcomes and caveats: Participants were mostly white British and included more females than males, and it was suggested by the authors that clonal diversity may have been underestimated. Because no day 14 peak-response samples were available, the repertoires could be characterized only after the peak T cell response. Conclusions about previously exposed vaccinees are limited, since just 6 or 7 AZD1222 recipients were seropositive for SARS-CoV-2 at baseline. Spike-specific TCR breadth and depth rose significantly after two AZD1222 doses compared with day 0 and with MenACWY recipients. Reportedly, almost half of the unique spike-specific TCRs recognized epitopes lying outside the regions that are mutated in the B.1.351 and B.1.1.7 variants. The 56-69-year group was small, and its depth increase did not reach significance, likely because of low power. The vaccine-associated CD4 TCRs covered the entire spike protein, and the dominant responses fell in regions 160-218 and 743-854.

The CDR3 regions of human TCRbeta chains were subjected to immunosequencing. As for the authors' bioinformatics: TCRs in the repertoires were matched against a reference library of SARS-CoV-2-specific TCRs that had been generated with the MIRA antigen-specificity platform. Breadth meant the fraction of unique TCRs that were SARS-CoV-2-associated, whereas depth meant the fraction of total T cells that were SARS-CoV-2-associated. Using the MIRA data, each spike-specific TCR was assigned both to the spike region to which the TCR was reactive and to a CD4 or CD8 class. Log10-transformed breadth and depth values were compared by one-way ANOVA with Sidak's multiple comparisons tests. TCRdb retrieved this table from immuneACCESS and kept in-frame rearrangements only. Not all clones are present; in checked studies, unresolved V genes account for under half, and no reason is known for the remainder. V and J calls and clone size follow that table, whereas D and trimming were derived from the DNA. Across this sample there are 100,000 to 150,000 clones, with approximately 90% seen only once. Together, the top ten hold about 22% of the sample.

About this clone itself: Its antigen remains undetermined. Within one base of it there is no much larger clone, and no base qualities were kept.

Source: peripheral blood, taken on day 0 of AZD1222 vaccination. The TCR sequence derives from an adult in good health.

The CDR3 protein is CASSPAGGLMNEQFF. The DNA sequence follows: TGTGCCAGCAGCCCAGCGGGGGGGCTGATGAATGAGCAGTTCTTC. The chain uses TRBV3-1 (or the pseudogene TRBV3-2) and TRBJ2-1; 10 central nucleotides agree with TRBD2. Counted from cysteine to phenylalanine, this CDR3 has 15 amino acids. Of all the DNA, just the CDR3 is kept, 45 bases in frame from base 1. From the germline V gene (reference sequence), CDR1 is LGHDT and CDR2 is YNNKEL. Germline trimming: 4 bases from V, 7 bases from J; junction bases outside gene matches: 7.